What follows is one T cell receptor beta chain and its context. Antigen: not known. Each of the donors was a healthy bone marrow donor. The data were obtained in a study of cytomegalovirus exposure and HLA in healthy donors. Across the whole study: Early release data held about 85 million unique TCRs from HLA-typed donors. Most genotyped donors, approximately 77% of 350 to 500, had Caucasian-associated genetic ancestry.

Vbeta (60) and Jbeta (13) primers were used in the PCR. Some clones are missing from TCRdb's copy, which holds only in-frame ones; the method was immunoSEQ multiplex PCR. Of approximately 200,000 clones in the sample, 81% were seen once. Points from the study as a whole: It was in a later analysis that TCR association rates were seen to vary by HLA locus, highest for DRB1 and lowest for HLA-C.

Germline lookup yields CDR1 SGHDN and CDR2 FVKESK. This CDR3 spans 15 amino acids. V lost 1 base to trimming and J lost 8 bases, with 18 bases between them. The sample was PBMCs. The source is a woman younger than 30 in good health and CMV-seropositive. V gene TRBV14 combines with J gene TRBJ2-7, with D tentatively TRBD2 (6 bases). In DNA form, the CDR3 reads TGTGCCAGCAGCCAAGGGGGAGGCAGCTACTCCAAGCAGTACTTC. It codes for CASSQGGGSYSKQYF.